These 26 T cell receptor beta chains were all obtained from the same sample, sequenced in a study of cytomegalovirus exposure and HLA in healthy donors. The study ran its PCR with 60 Vbeta and 13 Jbeta primers. The assay was immunoSEQ multiplex PCR, and TCRdb's table has in-frame clones only and misses some. Of about 130,000 clones listed, roughly 80% are singletons. The sample consisted of PBMCs. Every receptor here comes from a man aged 30 to 45 in good health and CMV-seropositive.

The chain links TRBV5-1 to TRBJ1-1; TRBD1 might be the D (5 bases). Trimming pared 7 bases from V and 2 bases from J, leaving 12 bases between. CDR1 and CDR2 (germline): SGHRS, YFSETQ. This CDR3 spans 13 amino acids. CDR3 region: CASQGLINTEAFF. Here the CDR3 DNA reads TGCGCCAGCCAGGGACTGATTAACACTGAAGCTTTCTTT.

CDR3 bases: TGCGCCAGCACCAGGGGCTCCGCCACAGATACGCAGTATTTT. This encodes CASTRGSATDTQYF. The chain links TRBV5-1 to TRBJ2-3; tentative D call: TRBD1 (6 bases). In germline, CDR1 is SGHRS, CDR2 YFSETQ. Trimming took off 6 bases at V and 2 bases at J, with 13 bases between the two ends. The CDR3 consists of 14 residues.

CDR3 in amino acids: CASSQTGGGGGYTF. The DNA of the CDR3 is TGCGCCAGCAGCCAAACAGGGGGCGGAGGAGGCTACACCTTC. This rearrangement joins TRBV5-1 to TRBJ1-2; TRBD1 matches at 9 bases. The germline CDR1 and CDR2 sequences are SGHRS and YFSETQ. The CDR3 totals 14 residues. After removal of 4 bases from V and 8 bases from J, the junction contained 9 bases not matched to a gene.

This chain links TRBV6-5 with TRBJ1-2; maybe TRBD1 (5 bases). Trimming left V 6 bases short and J 4 bases short, with 12 bases between. The CDR3 runs 13 residues. Germline V gives CDR1 MNHEY, CDR2 SVGAGI. CDR3 nucleotide sequence: TGTGCCAGCAGCGACAGCGACTCCTATGGCTACACCTTC. It specifies CASSDSDSYGYTF.

V gene TRBV4-1 combines with J gene TRBJ2-1; 11 positions agree with TRBD2. V was pared by 3 bases and J by 5 bases, with 3 bases of the junction left unmatched. Germline V gene data show CDR1 as MGHRA and CDR2 as YSYEKL. The CDR3 spans 15 residues. CDR3 protein: CASSHGLAGNNEQFF. Here the CDR3 DNA reads TGCGCCAGCAGCCATGGACTAGCGGGTAACAATGAGCAGTTCTTC.

Note on this clone: Other nucleotide sequences in the sample specify the same CDR3. This rearrangement joins TRBV4-1 to TRBJ2-7, with TRBD1 matching over 10 bases. With V trimmed by 1 base and J by 6 bases, 3 bases remained unmatched. Germline V gene sequence: CDR1 MGHRA, CDR2 YSYEKL. The CDR3 covers 14 residues. CDR3 sequence: CASSQGQGAFEQYF. DNA of the CDR3: TGCGCCAGCAGCCAAGGACAGGGGGCCTTCGAGCAGTACTTC.

This chain joins TRBV28 and TRBJ2-7, with D tentatively TRBD2 (5 bases). This CDR3 contains 14 residues. The germline gives CDR1 MDHEN, CDR2 SYDVKM. Trimming stripped 8 bases from V and 2 bases from J, with 16 bases between. This CDR3 reads CASGSALGPYEQYF. Here the CDR3 DNA reads TGTGCCAGCGGTAGCGCGTTAGGTCCCTACGAGCAGTACTTC.

The chain carries TRBV7-6 and TRBJ1-1; no clear D gene. The CDR3 length is 12 residues. Trimming left V 5 bases short and J 11 bases short, with 15 bases between. Germline V CDR1 and CDR2: SGHVS, FNYEAQ. DNA for the CDR3: TGTGCCAGCAGCGGAGGCGGCGATCGGGCTTTCTTT. Protein: CASSGGGDRAFF.

There are a few counts of this clone. The gene calls are TRBV6-1 and TRBJ2-3, with 8 bases lining up with TRBD2. The CDR3 runs to 14 residues. Trimming at V came to 5 bases and at J to 2 bases, leaving 3 bases not matched to a gene. The germline V gene has CDR1 MNHNS and CDR2 SASEGT. The DNA of the CDR3 is TGTGCCAGCAGTTTTAGCGGGGTCACAGATACGCAGTATTTT. Its translation: CASSFSGVTDTQYF.

A single count supports this clone. The chain couples TRBV14 to TRBJ2-7; tentative D call: TRBD1 (5 bases). The ends were cut back, 2 bases at V and 4 bases at J, with 15 bases in the middle. The CDR3 runs 15 residues. Germline CDR1 SGHDN, CDR2 FVKESK. DNA of the CDR3: TGTGCCAGCAGCCAACTGGGGCCCTCATTTTACGAGCAGTACTTC. The encoded protein is CASSQLGPSFYEQYF. The complete variable domain, with remaining parts taken from reference TRBV14 and TRBJ2-7, reads EAGVTQFPSHSVIEKGQTVTLRCDPISGHDNLYWYRRVMGKEIKFLLHFVKESKQDESGMPNNRFLAERTGGTYSTLKVQPAELEDSGVYFCASSQLGPSFYEQYFGPGTRLTVT.

In this sample, this clone turned up once. The chain employs TRBV5-1 and TRBJ1-2; D gene unclear. With 0 bases removed from V and 8 bases from J, the gap between germline ends came to 17 bases. This CDR3 spans 15 amino acids. The germline V gene has CDR1 SGHRS and CDR2 YFSETQ. The CDR3 nucleotides read TGCGCCAGCAGCTTGGACAGCCCTACGGCGGGAGGCTACACCTTC. Translating it yields CASSLDSPTAGGYTF.

In this sample, this clone turned up once. This chain connects TRBV6-5 to TRBJ1-1; D is ambiguous. CDR3 length equals 12 residues. The V gene's germline CDR1 is MNHEY and CDR2 SVGAGI. The V end was cut by 8 bases, the J end by 0 bases, with 7 bases between. CDR3 protein: CASYEMNTEAFF. For the CDR3, the DNA is TGTGCCAGCTATGAGATGAACACTGAAGCTTTCTTT.

A word on this clone: One end of the junction fails to match germline, which may point to a read error. The gene calls are TRBV28 and TRBJ1-1, with D unclear. Germline loops: CDR1 MDHEN, CDR2 SYDVKM. There are 13 residues in the CDR3. This CDR3 reads CASSLRGNAEAFF. The CDR3 DNA sequence: TGTGCCAGCAGTTTACGAGGGAACGCTGAAGCTTTCTTT.

V gene TRBV12-5 combines with J gene TRBJ2-1; D not certain. V dropped 6 bases and J dropped 6 bases, with 6 bases sitting between them. The length of the CDR3 is 11 residues. Germline V gene data show CDR1 as LGHNT and CDR2 as FRNRAP. The CDR3 DNA sequence: TGTGCTAGTGGAATCTTCAATGAGCAGTTCTTC. It is translated as CASGIFNEQFF.

This clone was seen once. This rearrangement joins TRBV7-8 to TRBJ2-5, with 7 bases lining up with TRBD2. The DNA end favors TRBJ2-7, so the J call may be wrong. Germline CDR1 is SGHVS and CDR2 is FQNEAQ. The CDR3 has 14 amino acids. CDR3 sequence: CASSPKRDLYEQYF. The CDR3 region has the DNA TGTGCCAGCAGCCCCAAGCGGGATCTCTACGAGCAGTACTTC.

The sample holds a few counts of this clone. The chain is built from TRBV6-1 and TRBJ2-7, with a possible D match to TRBD1 (7 bases). The V gene's germline CDR1 is MNHNS and CDR2 SASEGT. V was clipped by 4 bases and J by 7 bases, with 14 bases between them. The CDR3 totals 13 residues. The CDR3 loop reads CASSATGAGEQYF. The CDR3 region has the DNA TGTGCCAGCAGTGCTACAGGGGCGGGGGAGCAGTACTTC.

J is TRBJ2-5 and V is TRBV6-6; 8 nucleotides align to TRBD1. V was pared by 5 bases and J by 5 bases, with 7 bases of the junction left unmatched. The germline V gene encodes CDR1 MNHNY and CDR2 SVGAGI (reference sequence). CDR3 length equals 14 residues. The CDR3 loop is CASSGTGKSETQYF. The CDR3 coding sequence is TGTGCCAGCAGTGGGACAGGCAAAAGCGAGACCCAGTACTTC.

The chain combines TRBV2 with TRBJ1-1; 7 bases agree with TRBD1. The CDR3 runs 13 residues. Germline CDR1 SNHLY, CDR2 FYNNEI. The trim removed 8 bases at V and 9 bases at J, leaving 12 bases unmatched. The CDR3 coding sequence is TGTGCCAGCGGTACCGACCGGGACAGAAAAGCTTTCTTT. Its protein is CASGTDRDRKAFF.

This clone was counted a few times. The J gene is TRBJ2-1, the V gene TRBV5-1, with 11 bases fitting TRBD1. CDR3 length: 15 amino acids. The germline gives CDR1 SGHRS, CDR2 YFSETQ. The junction had 6 bases not matched to a gene; V was cut back by 2 bases and J by 8 bases. CDR3 sequence (DNA): TGCGCCAGCAGCTTCGGACAGGGGGCGAGGGATGAGCAGTTCTTC. This gives the protein CASSFGQGARDEQFF.

CDR3 residues: CASSIVGAGNTEAFF. The CDR3 region has the DNA TGTGCCAGTAGTATAGTAGGGGCTGGGAACACTGAAGCTTTCTTT. The chain links TRBV19 to TRBJ1-1, with D tentatively TRBD1 (5 bases). This CDR3 has 15 amino acids. V lost 1 base and J lost 1, with 10 bases in between. The germline CDR1 and CDR2 sequences are LNHDA and SQIVND (reference sequence). Drawing the rest from reference TRBV19 and TRBJ1-1, the complete variable domain is DGGITQSPKYLFRKEGQNVTLSCEQNLNHDAMYWYRQDPGQGLRLIYYSQIVNDFQKGDIAEGYSVSREKKESFPLTVTSAQKNPTAFYLCASSIVGAGNTEAFFGQGTRLTVV.

The chain employs TRBV27 and TRBJ2-7; a possible D gene is TRBD2 (6 bases). This CDR3 is 12 amino acids long. V lost 3 bases, J lost 6 bases, and 9 bases lay in between. Looked up from germline, CDR1 is MNHEY and CDR2 is SMNVEV (reference sequence). The CDR3 loop reads CASSFRGSEQYF. CDR3 sequence (DNA): TGTGCCAGCAGTTTCCGGGGGAGCGAGCAGTACTTC.

This clone was counted once. The chain is built from TRBV7-8 and TRBJ1-4, with D hard to call. Trimming took off 5 bases at V and 8 bases at J, with 24 bases between the two ends. Germline V CDR1 and CDR2: SGHVS, FQNEAQ. This CDR3 has 17 amino acids. CDR3 in DNA: TGTGCCAGCAGCCTAACGAATCCGGGGTCGGGCAGGGAAAAACTGTTTTTT. It specifies CASSLTNPGSGREKLFF.

The chain is built from TRBV7-9 and TRBJ2-7, with 7 positions matching TRBD2. CDR3 length: 15 residues. From germline, CDR1 is SEHNR and CDR2 FQNEAQ (reference sequence). Trimming at V came to 5 bases and at J to 6 bases, leaving 13 bases not matched to a gene. In nucleotides, the CDR3 is TGTGCCAGCAGCCACGGGTGGGGCAGGGAGGGCGAGCAGTACTTC. Protein: CASSHGWGREGEQYF.

The chain uses TRBV6-5 and TRBJ2-7; 8 bases match TRBD2. The CDR3 totals 14 residues. The junction had 9 bases not matched to a gene; V was cut back by 5 bases and J by 6 bases. From germline, CDR1 is MNHEY and CDR2 SVGAGI. The CDR3 here is CASSPRGVQSEQYF. The CDR3 nucleotides read TGTGCCAGCAGTCCGCGGGGGGTCCAGAGCGAGCAGTACTTC.

The J gene is TRBJ1-1, the V gene TRBV19, with a tentative D call TRBD1 (6 bases). Germline values: CDR1 LNHDA, CDR2 SQIVND (reference sequence). V was pared by 6 bases and J by 1 base, with 12 bases between. CDR3 length equals 14 residues. This chain's CDR3 is CASSNGRGNTEAFF. The CDR3 nucleotides are TGTGCCAGTAGCAACGGCAGGGGGAACACTGAAGCTTTCTTT. Drawing the rest from reference TRBV19 and TRBJ1-1, the complete variable domain is DGGITQSPKYLFRKEGQNVTLSCEQNLNHDAMYWYRQDPGQGLRLIYYSQIVNDFQKGDIAEGYSVSREKKESFPLTVTSAQKNPTAFYLCASSNGRGNTEAFFGQGTRLTVV.

The chain joins TRBV4-1 to TRBJ1-1, with TRBD1 identical over 9 bases. Germline V lookup: CDR1 MGHRA, CDR2 YSYEKL. The CDR3 consists of 16 residues. The ends lost 0 bases at V and 5 bases at J; junction bases unmatched: 7. CDR3 region: CASSQDRTGVATEAFF. DNA for the CDR3: TGCGCCAGCAGCCAAGATCGGACAGGGGTGGCTACTGAAGCTTTCTTT.